This paragraph covers one T cell receptor beta chain sequence. Its antigen is still unknown. The data were taken from a study of cytomegalovirus exposure and HLA in healthy donors. Overall study context: Earlier findings included 117 million unique TCR beta sequences obtained from some 180 million T cells. Whole-study findings and limits: Whilst most TCR sequences proved rare, a subset of public TCRs occurred across many donors. In a later analysis, at a false discovery rate of 0.05, some 17,000 TCR beta sequences were associated with HLA alleles.

The PCR had 60 Vbeta and 13 Jbeta primers. Repertoires were generated with immunoSEQ multiplex PCR, while TCRdb's copy carries only in-frame clones and drops some. The sample lists approximately 100,000 clones, about 80% occurring once. The source is a man aged 55 to 70 in good health and CMV-seropositive. The specimen sequenced was PBMCs.

The CDR3 DNA reads as TGTGCCAGCTCACCGGGCGGACAGCTCTACGAGCAGTACTTC. The encoded protein is CASSPGGQLYEQYF. The chain employs TRBV18 and TRBJ2-7, with D tentatively TRBD1 (6 bases). This CDR3 contains 14 residues. Trimming pared 3 bases from V and 3 bases from J, leaving 12 bases between. The germline V gene has CDR1 KGHSH and CDR2 LQKENI.